A single sample gave rise to the 7 T cell receptor beta chains below, sequenced in a study of graft-versus-host responses after intestinal transplantation. The data were produced by immunoSEQ multiplex PCR, yet TCRdb's version contains in-frame clones alone and is incomplete. The sample yields under 15,000 clones, about 35% seen once. Plating combined roughly 200,000 CFSE-labeled responder cells with roughly 200,000 irradiated, violet-dye-labeled stimulator cells. The sequencing used alloreactive CD8+ T cells from a mixed lymphocyte reaction culture, collected before intestinal transplant. The subset denotes: CFSE-low proliferating T cells sorted from approximately 6-day pre-transplant mixed lymphocyte reaction (GvH or HvG direction). These receptors all come from a human patient who received an intestinal transplant.

This clone is medium-sized. The CDR3 is CASSRTPLNTEAFF. The CDR3 DNA follows: TGTGCCAGCAGCAGGACCCCTTTGAACACTGAAGCTTTCTTT. V and J are TRBV11-2 and TRBJ1-1; D call uncertain. V gave up 5 bases and J gave up 0 bases, with 10 bases separating them. In germline, CDR1 is SGHAT, CDR2 FQNNGV. This CDR3 is 14 amino acids long.

This clone was seen a handful of times. The rearrangement joins TRBV13 to TRBJ2-2, with 8 bases matching TRBD2. V gave up 3 bases and J gave up 1 base; unmatched junction bases: 7. Germline CDR1 and CDR2: PRHDT and FYEKMQ (reference sequence). This CDR3 contains 17 residues. The CDR3 nucleotides read TGTGCCAGCAGCTTTGTTTCGGGGGGGCTGAACACCGGGGAGCTGTTTTTT. Translating gives CASSFVSGGLNTGELFF.

As concerns this clone: One junction end disagrees with the germline gene, perhaps due to a read error. The chain is built from TRBV18 and TRBJ1-2; 11 bases are shared with TRBD1. The CDR3 extends over 14 amino acids. Germline V gives CDR1 KGHSH, CDR2 LQKENI. The CDR3 loop is CASSPSDRGHQGVF. The CDR3 DNA sequence: TGTGCCAGCTCACCTTCGGACAGGGGGCATCAGGGGGTCTTC.

By sample fraction, this clone is medium-sized. The rearrangement links TRBV27 to TRBJ1-6, with D unclear. This CDR3 is built from 14 residues. V lost 6 bases and J 4 bases, leaving 10 bases between the germline ends. CDR1 is MNHEY and CDR2 is SMNVEV in the germline V gene (reference sequence). The CDR3 reads CASRLGLYNSPLHF. The CDR3 DNA is TGTGCCAGCAGACTAGGGTTATATAATTCACCCCTCCACTTT.

This clone was counted a few times. The chain recombines TRBV11-3 with TRBJ2-5, with a weak D call TRBD1 (7 bases). The CDR3 is made up of 18 amino acids. V lost 5 bases to trimming and J lost 0 bases, with 22 bases between them. Germline V lookup: CDR1 SGHNT, CDR2 YENEEA. The CDR3 region is CASSPGQAVAGYQETQYF. CDR3 nucleotides: TGTGCCAGCAGCCCCGGACAGGCTGTGGCGGGGTACCAAGAGACCCAGTACTTC.

The rearrangement joins TRBV4-1 to TRBJ1-1, with 10 positions matching TRBD1. CDR3 length: 15 amino acids. Per the germline V gene, CDR1 is MGHRA and CDR2 is YSYEKL. Trimming at V came to 3 bases and at J to 3 bases, leaving 4 bases not matched to a gene. The CDR3 bases are TGCGCCAGCAGCCAGGGGGGACAGGGGTACACTGAAGCTTTCTTT. Its protein product is CASSQGGQGYTEAFF.

The sample holds a few counts of this clone. The CDR3 region is CASSHPFGFLWTGANVLTF. CDR3 bases: TGCGCCAGCAGCCACCCATTCGGATTTCTATGGACTGGGGCCAACGTCCTGACTTTC. This chain joins TRBV4-1 and TRBJ2-6; D remains ambiguous. V gave up 3 bases and J gave up 2 bases, with 20 bases separating them. CDR1 and CDR2 from the germline V gene are MGHRA and YSYEKL. CDR3 length: 19 amino acids.